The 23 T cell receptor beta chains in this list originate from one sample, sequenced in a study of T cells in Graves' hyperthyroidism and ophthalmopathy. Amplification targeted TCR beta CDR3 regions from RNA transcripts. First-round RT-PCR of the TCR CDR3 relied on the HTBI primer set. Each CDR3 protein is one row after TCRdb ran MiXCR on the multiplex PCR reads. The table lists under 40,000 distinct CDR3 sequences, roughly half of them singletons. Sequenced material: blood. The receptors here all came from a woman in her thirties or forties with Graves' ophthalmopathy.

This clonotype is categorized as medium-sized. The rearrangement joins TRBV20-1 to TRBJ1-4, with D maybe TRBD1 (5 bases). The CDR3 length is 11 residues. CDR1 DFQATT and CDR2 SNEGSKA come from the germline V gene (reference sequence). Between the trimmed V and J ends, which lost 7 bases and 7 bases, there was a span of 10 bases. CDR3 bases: TGCAGTGTTGGCAGGGCTGAAAAACTGTTTTTT. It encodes CSVGRAEKLFF.

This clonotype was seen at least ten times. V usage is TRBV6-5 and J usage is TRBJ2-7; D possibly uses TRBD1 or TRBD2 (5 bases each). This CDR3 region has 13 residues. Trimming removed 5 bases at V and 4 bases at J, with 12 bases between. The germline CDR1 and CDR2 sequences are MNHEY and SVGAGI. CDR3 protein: CASSRDRGYEQYF. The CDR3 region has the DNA TGTGCCAGCAGTAGGGACCGGGGTTACGAGCAGTACTTC.

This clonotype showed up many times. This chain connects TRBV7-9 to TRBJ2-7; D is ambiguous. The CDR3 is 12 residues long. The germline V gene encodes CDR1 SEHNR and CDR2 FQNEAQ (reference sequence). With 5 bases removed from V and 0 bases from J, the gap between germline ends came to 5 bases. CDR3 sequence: CASSKYSYEQYF. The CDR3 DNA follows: TGTGCCAGCAGCAAATACTCCTACGAGCAGTACTTC.

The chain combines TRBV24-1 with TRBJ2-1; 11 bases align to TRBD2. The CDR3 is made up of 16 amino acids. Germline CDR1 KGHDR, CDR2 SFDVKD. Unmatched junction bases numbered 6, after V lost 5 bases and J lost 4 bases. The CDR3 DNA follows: TGTGCCACCAGTGGCGGACTAGCGGGTCGATACAATGAGCAGTTCTTC. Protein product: CATSGGLAGRYNEQFF.

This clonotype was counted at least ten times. This CDR3 is CASSEQGSYSGELFF. The CDR3 region has the DNA TGTGCCAGCAGTGAGCAGGGTAGTTATTCCGGGGAGCTGTTTTTT. This rearrangement joins TRBV2 to TRBJ2-2, with D possibly TRBD1 on 5 matching bases. Germline loops: CDR1 SNHLY, CDR2 FYNNEI. With 3 bases removed from V and 6 bases from J, the gap between germline ends came to 14 bases. CDR3 size: 15 residues.

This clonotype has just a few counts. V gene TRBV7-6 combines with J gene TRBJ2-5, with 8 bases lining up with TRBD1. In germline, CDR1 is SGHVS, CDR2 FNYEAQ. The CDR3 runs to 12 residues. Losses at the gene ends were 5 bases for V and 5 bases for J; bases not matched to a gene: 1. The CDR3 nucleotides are TGTGCCAGCAGCCGGACAGGGGAGACCCAGTACTTC. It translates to CASSRTGETQYF.

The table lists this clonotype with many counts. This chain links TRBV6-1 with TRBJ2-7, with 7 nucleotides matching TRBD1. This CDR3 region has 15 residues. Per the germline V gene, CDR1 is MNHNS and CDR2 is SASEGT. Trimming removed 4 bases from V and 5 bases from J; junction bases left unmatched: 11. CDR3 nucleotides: TGTGCCAGCAGTGCTGAGACAGGGAATCGGAACGAGCAGTACTTC. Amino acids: CASSAETGNRNEQYF.

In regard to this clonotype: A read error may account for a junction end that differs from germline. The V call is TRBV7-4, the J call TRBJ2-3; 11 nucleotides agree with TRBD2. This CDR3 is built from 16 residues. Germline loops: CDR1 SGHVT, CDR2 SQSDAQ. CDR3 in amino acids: CASSLAGGNTYNEQYF. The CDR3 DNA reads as TGTGCCAGCAGCCTAGCGGGGGGTAACACTTACAATGAGCAGTATTTT.

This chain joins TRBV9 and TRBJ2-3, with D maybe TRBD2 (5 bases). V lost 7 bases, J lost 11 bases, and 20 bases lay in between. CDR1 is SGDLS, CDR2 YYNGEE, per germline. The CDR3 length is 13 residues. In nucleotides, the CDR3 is TGTGCCAGCTGCCCGGGAACCTACAATGAGCAGTATTTT. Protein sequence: CASCPGTYNEQYF.

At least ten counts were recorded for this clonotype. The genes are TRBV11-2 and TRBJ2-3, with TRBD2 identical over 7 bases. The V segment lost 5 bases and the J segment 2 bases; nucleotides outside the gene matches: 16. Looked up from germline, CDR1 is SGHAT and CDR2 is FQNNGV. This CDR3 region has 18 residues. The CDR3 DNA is TGTGCCAGCAGCCATCGGGCGGGAGCGGACCAAAACACAGATACGCAGTATTTT. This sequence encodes CASSHRAGADQNTDTQYF.

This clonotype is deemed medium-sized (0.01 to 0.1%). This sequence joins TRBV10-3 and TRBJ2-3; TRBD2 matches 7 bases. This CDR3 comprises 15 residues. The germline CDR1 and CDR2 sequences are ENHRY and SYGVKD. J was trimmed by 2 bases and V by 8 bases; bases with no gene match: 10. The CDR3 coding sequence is TGTGCCATCGCCGGTAGCGGGTCCGACACAGATACGCAGTATTTT. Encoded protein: CAIAGSGSDTDTQYF.

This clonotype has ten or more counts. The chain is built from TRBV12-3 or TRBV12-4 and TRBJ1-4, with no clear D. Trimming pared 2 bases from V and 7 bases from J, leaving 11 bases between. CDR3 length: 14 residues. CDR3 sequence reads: CASSLRFRGEKLFF. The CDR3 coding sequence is TGTGCCAGCAGTTTAAGGTTCCGGGGTGAAAAACTGTTTTTT.

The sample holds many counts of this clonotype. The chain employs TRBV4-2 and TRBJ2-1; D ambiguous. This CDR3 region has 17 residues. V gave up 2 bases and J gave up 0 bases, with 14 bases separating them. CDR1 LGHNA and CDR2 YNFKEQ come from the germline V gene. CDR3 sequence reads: CASSQRQVKSSYNEQFF. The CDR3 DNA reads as TGTGCCAGCAGCCAACGGCAGGTGAAGTCCTCCTACAATGAGCAGTTCTTC.

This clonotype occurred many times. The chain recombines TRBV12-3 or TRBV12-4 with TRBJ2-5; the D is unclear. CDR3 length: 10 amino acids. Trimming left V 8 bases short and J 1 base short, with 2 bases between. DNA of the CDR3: TGTGCCAGCGGCCAAGAGACCCAGTACTTC. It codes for CASGQETQYF.

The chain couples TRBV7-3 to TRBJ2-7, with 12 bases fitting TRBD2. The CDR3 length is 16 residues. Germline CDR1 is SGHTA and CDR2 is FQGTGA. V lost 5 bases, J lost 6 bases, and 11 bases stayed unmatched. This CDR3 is CASSKNMMGLAGEQYF. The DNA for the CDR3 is TGTGCCAGCAGCAAAAACATGATGGGACTAGCGGGCGAGCAGTACTTC. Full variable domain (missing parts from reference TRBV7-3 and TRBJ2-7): GAGVSQTPSNKVTEKGKYVELRCDPISGHTALYWYRQSLGQGPEFLIYFQGTGAADDSGLPNDRFFAVRPEGSVSTLKIQRTERGDSAVYLCASSKNMMGLAGEQYFGPGTRLTVT.

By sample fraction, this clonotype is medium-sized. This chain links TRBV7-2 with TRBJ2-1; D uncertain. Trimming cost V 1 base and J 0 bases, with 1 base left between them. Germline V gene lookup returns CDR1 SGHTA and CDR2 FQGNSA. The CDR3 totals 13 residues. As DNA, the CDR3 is TGTGCCAGCAGCTTAGGCTCCTACAATGAGCAGTTCTTC. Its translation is CASSLGSYNEQFF.

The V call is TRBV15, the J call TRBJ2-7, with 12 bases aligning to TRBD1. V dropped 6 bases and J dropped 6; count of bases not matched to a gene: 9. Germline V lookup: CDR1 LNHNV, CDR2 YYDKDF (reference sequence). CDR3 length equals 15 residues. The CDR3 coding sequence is TGTGCCACCAGTTCCCGGGACAGGGGGCGCATCGAGCAGTACTTC. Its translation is CATSSRDRGRIEQYF. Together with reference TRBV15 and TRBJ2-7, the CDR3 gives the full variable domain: DAMVIQNPRYQVTQFGKPVTLSCSQTLNHNVMYWYQQKSSQAPKLLFHYYDKDFNNEADTPDNFQSRRPNTSFCFLDIRSPGLGDTAMYLCATSSRDRGRIEQYFGPGTRLTVT.

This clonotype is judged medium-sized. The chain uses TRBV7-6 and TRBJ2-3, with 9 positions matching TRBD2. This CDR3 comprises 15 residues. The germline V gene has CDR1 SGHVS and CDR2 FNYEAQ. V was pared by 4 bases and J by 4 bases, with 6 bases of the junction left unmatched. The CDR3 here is CASSSLAGVPDTQYF. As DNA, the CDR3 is TGTGCCAGCAGCTCATTAGCGGGAGTCCCAGATACGCAGTATTTT.

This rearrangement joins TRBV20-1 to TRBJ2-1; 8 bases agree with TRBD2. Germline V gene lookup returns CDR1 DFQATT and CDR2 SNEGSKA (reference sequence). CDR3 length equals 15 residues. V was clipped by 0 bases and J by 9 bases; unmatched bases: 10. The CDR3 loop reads CSARDLAGYLGEQFF. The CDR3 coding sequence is TGCAGTGCTAGAGATCTAGCGGGTTATTTAGGTGAGCAGTTCTTC.

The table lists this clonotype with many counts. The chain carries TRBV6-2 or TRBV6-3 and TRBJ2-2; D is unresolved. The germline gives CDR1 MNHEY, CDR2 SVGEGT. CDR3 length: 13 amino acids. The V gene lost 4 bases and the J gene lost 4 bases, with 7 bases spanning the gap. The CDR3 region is CASSLIGTGELFF. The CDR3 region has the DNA TGTGCCAGCAGTTTAATAGGCACCGGGGAGCTGTTTTTT.

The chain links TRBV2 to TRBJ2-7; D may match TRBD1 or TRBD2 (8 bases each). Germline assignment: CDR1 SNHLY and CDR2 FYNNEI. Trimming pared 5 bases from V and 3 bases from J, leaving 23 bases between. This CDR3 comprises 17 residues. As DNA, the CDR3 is TGTGCCAGCAGTTTGGACAGGGCGGGGGGAGGCCACTACGAGCAGTACTTC. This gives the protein CASSLDRAGGGHYEQYF.

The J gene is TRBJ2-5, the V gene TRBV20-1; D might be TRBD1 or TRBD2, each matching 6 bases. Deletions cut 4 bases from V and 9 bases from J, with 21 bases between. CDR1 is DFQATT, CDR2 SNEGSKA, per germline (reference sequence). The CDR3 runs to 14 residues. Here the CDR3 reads CSATSEGGPQPQYF. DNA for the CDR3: TGCAGTGCTACCTCAGAGGGGGGCCCTCAGCCCCAGTACTTC.

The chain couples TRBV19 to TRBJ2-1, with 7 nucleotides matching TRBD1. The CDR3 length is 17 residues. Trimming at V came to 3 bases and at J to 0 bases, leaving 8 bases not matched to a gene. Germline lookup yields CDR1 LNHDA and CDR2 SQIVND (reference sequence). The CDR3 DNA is TGTGCCAGTAGTATTCGGGTAGGGGGCCCCTCCTACAATGAGCAGTTCTTC. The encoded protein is CASSIRVGGPSYNEQFF.